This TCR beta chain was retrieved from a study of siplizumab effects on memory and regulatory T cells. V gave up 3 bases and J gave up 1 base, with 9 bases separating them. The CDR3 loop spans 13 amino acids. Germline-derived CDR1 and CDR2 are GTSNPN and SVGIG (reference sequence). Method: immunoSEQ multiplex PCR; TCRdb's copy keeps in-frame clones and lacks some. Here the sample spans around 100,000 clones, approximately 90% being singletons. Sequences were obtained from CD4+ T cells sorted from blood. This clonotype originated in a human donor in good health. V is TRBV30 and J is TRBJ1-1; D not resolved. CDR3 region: CAWSRFGNTEAFF. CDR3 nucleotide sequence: TGTGCCTGGAGCCGATTCGGGAACACTGAAGCTTTCTTT.